The 24 T cell receptor beta chains reported below all come from one sample, sequenced in a study of OX40 agonist ivuxolimab in advanced cancers. Profiled with immunoSEQ multiplex PCR; TCRdb holds only in-frame clones, not every one. The profile shows about 77,000 clones, about four fifths of them singletons. The input for sequencing was CD4+ or CD8+ T cells sorted from blood, taken in a trial of the OX40 agonist ivuxolimab. The receptors shown here come from an adult with an advanced solid tumor such as melanoma, head and neck, liver or kidney cancer.

The V gene is TRBV6-5, the J gene TRBJ2-7; 7 bases align to TRBD2. CDR3 size: 15 residues. The V gene end was trimmed by 0 bases and the J gene end by 2 bases; junction bases not matched to a gene: 4. Germline CDR1 reads MNHEY; CDR2 reads SVGAGI. CDR3 protein: CASSYSGGGPYEQYF. CDR3 bases: TGTGCCAGCAGTTACTCGGGGGGAGGGCCCTACGAGCAGTACTTC.

This chain links TRBV11-2 with TRBJ2-3; the D is unclear. Germline assignment: CDR1 SGHAT and CDR2 FQNNGV. The CDR3 has 10 residues. V dropped 3 bases and J dropped 6 bases, with 1 base sitting between them. The CDR3 coding sequence is TGTGCCAGCAGCTTGGATACGCAGTATTTT. Translated, it gives CASSLDTQYF.

The chain joins TRBV5-1 to TRBJ2-6, with D maybe TRBD2 (6 bases). This CDR3 comprises 17 residues. Germline V gene data show CDR1 as SGHRS and CDR2 as YFSETQ. The ends were cut back, 1 base at V and 0 bases at J, with 11 bases in the middle. The CDR3 DNA reads TGCGCCAGCAGCTTGCGGGAGCAGAGCTCTGGGGCCAACGTCCTGACTTTC. Its translation is CASSLREQSSGANVLTF. Full variable domain (remainder filled in from reference TRBV5-1 and TRBJ2-6): KAGVTQTPRYLIKTRGQQVTLSCSPISGHRSVSWYQQTPGQGLQFLFEYFSETQRNKGNFPGRFSGRQFSNSRSEMNVSTLELGDSALYLCASSLREQSSGANVLTFGAGSRLTVL.

The chain couples TRBV7-2 to TRBJ2-7, with D unresolved. V lost 5 bases to trimming and J lost 3 bases, with 11 bases between them. The length of the CDR3 is 13 residues. Germline lookup yields CDR1 SGHTA and CDR2 FQGNSA. The CDR3 region is CASSRNRGYEQYF. The CDR3 DNA reads as TGTGCCAGCAGCCGTAATAGAGGCTACGAGCAGTACTTC.

This clone was found once. The genes are TRBV9 and TRBJ1-1; the D is unclear. CDR3 size: 13 residues. Germline V gene lookup returns CDR1 SGDLS and CDR2 YYNGEE. V gave up 2 bases and J gave up 1 base, with 6 bases separating them. Here the CDR3 reads CASSVGPNTEAFF. DNA of the CDR3: TGTGCCAGCAGCGTGGGCCCGAACACTGAAGCTTTCTTT.

The gene calls are TRBV29-1 and TRBJ2-1, with 12 bases aligning to TRBD2. The CDR3 is 16 residues long. The J segment lost 6 bases and the V segment lost 7 bases, leaving 13 bases of the junction unmatched. The germline gives CDR1 SQVTM, CDR2 ANQGSEA. Here the CDR3 DNA reads TGCAGCGGGACCGGGCTAGCGGGAGGGCCGGCCAATGAGCAGTTCTTC. Its protein product is CSGTGLAGGPANEQFF.

This chain links TRBV6-6 with TRBJ2-5; D is unclear. CDR1 MNHNY and CDR2 SVGAGI come from the germline V gene (reference sequence). The CDR3 sequence is 11 residues long. The V end was cut by 5 bases, the J end by 5 bases, with 6 bases between. CDR3 residues: CASSTRETQYF. DNA of the CDR3: TGTGCCAGCAGTACAAGGGAGACCCAGTACTTC.

V gene TRBV5-5 combines with J gene TRBJ1-1; TRBD1 agrees at 7 bases. This CDR3 contains 16 residues. CDR1 SGHKS and CDR2 YYEKEE come from the germline V gene (reference sequence). The V and J ends lost 1 base and 5 bases, in that order; junction bases with no gene match: 11. The CDR3 DNA reads TGTGCCAGCAGCTTGACTGGGACAGCAGTTAAAACTGAAGCTTTCTTT. It translates to CASSLTGTAVKTEAFF. The full variable domain, completed using reference TRBV5-5 and TRBJ1-1, is DAGVTQSPTHLIKTRGQQVTLRCSPISGHKSVSWYQQVLGQGPQFIFQYYEKEERGRGNFPDRFSARQFPNYSSELNVNALLLGDSALYLCASSLTGTAVKTEAFFGQGTRLTVV.

V and J are TRBV11-2 and TRBJ2-7, with a weak D call TRBD2 (6 bases). Trimming pared 3 bases from V and 4 bases from J, leaving 16 bases between. This CDR3 is built from 15 residues. Germline CDR1 is SGHAT and CDR2 is FQNNGV. The CDR3 spells CASSFSGVRTYEQYF. The CDR3 DNA follows: TGTGCCAGCAGCTTTTCGGGGGTTCGGACTTACGAGCAGTACTTC.

The rearrangement uses TRBV7-2 and TRBJ2-3, with D perhaps matching TRBD2 (6 bases). CDR3 length: 15 amino acids. V was shortened by 1 base and J by 0 bases, with 8 bases between the two germline ends. Germline V lookup: CDR1 SGHTA, CDR2 FQGNSA. The CDR3 nucleotides are TGTGCCAGCAGCTTAGGACTAGGGAGCACAGATACGCAGTATTTT. Protein: CASSLGLGSTDTQYF.

The chain combines TRBV5-5 with TRBJ1-3; no clear D gene. CDR3 length: 15 amino acids. V was pared by 7 bases and J by 1 base, with 15 bases between. The V gene's germline CDR1 is SGHKS and CDR2 YYEKEE (reference sequence). CDR3 in DNA: TGTGCCAGCCGAGATGGTCCTCAATCTGGAAACACCATATATTTT. Translation gives CASRDGPQSGNTIYF.

V usage is TRBV7-2 and J usage is TRBJ2-7, with D possibly matching TRBD1 (6 bases). Trimming cost V 5 bases and J 2 bases, with 13 bases left between them. Germline CDR1 and CDR2: SGHTA and FQGNSA. The CDR3 covers 14 residues. The CDR3: CASSTLGGTYEQYF. The CDR3 coding sequence is TGTGCCAGCAGCACCCTTGGGGGCACCTACGAGCAGTACTTC.

The chain links TRBV28 to TRBJ1-1; D remains unclear. Trimming pared 6 bases from V and 6 bases from J, leaving 14 bases between. Germline CDR1 reads MDHEN; CDR2 reads SYDVKM. CDR3 size: 13 residues. This CDR3 reads CASSRPNGAEAFF. The CDR3 DNA sequence: TGTGCCAGCAGCCGGCCGAATGGGGCTGAAGCTTTCTTT.

This clone was picked up one time. The rearrangement uses TRBV30 and TRBJ2-3; D assignment may be TRBD1 or TRBD2 (7 bases each). The CDR3 loop spans 14 amino acids. V was shortened by 5 bases and J by 0 bases, with 12 bases between the two germline ends. CDR1 and CDR2 from the germline V gene are GTSNPN and SVGIG (reference sequence). The CDR3 bases are TGTGCCTGGGGGGGGGACAGCAGCACAGATACGCAGTATTTT. This translates into CAWGGDSSTDTQYF.

This clone was seen a few times. The gene calls are TRBV7-2 and TRBJ2-4; 8 positions match TRBD2. The CDR3 extends over 14 amino acids. The germline gives CDR1 SGHTA, CDR2 FQGNSA. With 6 bases clipped from V and 6 bases from J, the junction kept 7 bases outside the gene matches. The CDR3 loop is CASSWGLGANIQYF. The CDR3 DNA follows: TGTGCCAGCAGTTGGGGACTAGGAGCAAACATTCAGTACTTC.

At least ten counts were recorded for this clone. Other DNA sequences of this sample code for an identical CDR3. The chain uses TRBV7-3 and TRBJ1-1; weak D call: TRBD1 (5 bases). CDR3 length: 13 amino acids. The germline V gene has CDR1 SGHTA and CDR2 FQGTGA. V lost 6 bases, J lost 1 base, and 9 bases lay in between. CDR3 bases: TGTGCCAGCAGTAGAGACAGGAACACTGAAGCTTTCTTT. Amino acids: CASSRDRNTEAFF.

There are many counts of this clone. The rearrangement links TRBV18 to TRBJ2-7, with 8 bases matching TRBD1. Trimming took 3 bases from V and 7 from J; bases not matched to a gene: 5. The CDR3 runs to 13 residues. CDR1 is KGHSH and CDR2 is LQKENI in the germline V gene. The CDR3 coding sequence is TGTGCCAGCTCACCGTCCCGGGACAGGGAGCAGTACTTC. The encoded protein is CASSPSRDREQYF.

J is TRBJ2-6 and V is TRBV5-1; weak D call: TRBD2 (5 bases). Trimming left V 2 bases short and J 2 bases short, with 17 bases between. Germline assignment: CDR1 SGHRS and CDR2 YFSETQ. This CDR3 has 18 residues. CDR3 bases: TGCGCCAGCAGCTTAGTGGGCAGACAAGCGGCTGGGGCCAACGTCCTGACTTTC. Encoded protein: CASSLVGRQAAGANVLTF.

The rearrangement joins TRBV15 to TRBJ2-1; D is uncertain. In germline, CDR1 is LNHNV, CDR2 YYDKDF (reference sequence). Trimming removed 3 bases at V and 9 bases at J, with 12 bases between. The length of the CDR3 is 13 residues. The CDR3 reads CATSSLLWGEQFF. Written as DNA, the CDR3 is TGTGCCACCAGCAGTTTACTCTGGGGTGAGCAGTTCTTC.

This clone was seen once. The genes are TRBV15 and TRBJ2-3, with unresolved D. Germline CDR1 LNHNV, CDR2 YYDKDF (reference sequence). This CDR3 has 15 amino acids. Trimming stripped 1 base from V and 1 base from J, with 9 bases between. Here the CDR3 reads CATSRGKWGTDTQYF. The CDR3 DNA sequence: TGTGCCACCAGCAGAGGAAAGTGGGGCACAGATACGCAGTATTTT.

This rearrangement joins TRBV30 to TRBJ1-6; 7 bases align to TRBD1. The germline V gene encodes CDR1 GTSNPN and CDR2 SVGIG (reference sequence). The V segment lost 6 bases and the J segment 3 bases; nucleotides outside the gene matches: 2. This CDR3 is built from 13 residues. CDR3 in DNA: TGTGCCTGCCGACAGGGCTATAATTCACCCCTCCACTTT. Its translation: CACRQGYNSPLHF.

This clone was recorded only once. This chain connects TRBV9 to TRBJ1-3, with D hard to call. Germline V CDR1 and CDR2: SGDLS, YYNGEE. CDR3 length: 16 residues. V lost 2 bases and J lost 6, with 18 bases in between. The CDR3 coding sequence is TGTGCCAGCAGCGTCTCCGGGGTGGGCTTGGAAAACACCATATATTTT. Amino acid sequence: CASSVSGVGLENTIYF.

The chain is built from TRBV30 and TRBJ2-5; maybe TRBD2 (7 bases). The CDR3 loop spans 14 amino acids. Germline CDR1 is GTSNPN and CDR2 is SVGIG (reference sequence). Trimming removed 2 bases at V and 1 base at J, with 11 bases between. The CDR3 loop reads CAWSWGGAQETQYF. The CDR3 DNA reads as TGTGCCTGGAGTTGGGGGGGGGCCCAAGAGACCCAGTACTTC.

J is TRBJ2-3 and V is TRBV28; 9 bases are a match to TRBD2. Per germline, CDR1 MDHEN and CDR2 SYDVKM. The V segment lost 7 bases and the J segment 6 bases; nucleotides outside the gene matches: 11. This CDR3 contains 15 residues. CDR3 sequence (DNA): TGTGCCAGCAAGGGAGCGGGAGGCAACGGGGATACGCAGTATTTT. Protein: CASKGAGGNGDTQYF.